These 5 T cell receptor beta chains share one sample of origin, sequenced in a study of blood T cell repertoires in COVID-19. The assay was immunoSEQ multiplex PCR, and TCRdb's table has in-frame clones only and misses some. The sample consists of approximately 260,000 clones, under 90% of them appearing once. Material: peripheral blood. The receptor source for this set is a human donor in a cohort sampled during active COVID-19.

The V and J genes are TRBV6-5 and TRBJ2-1; 10 nucleotides agree with TRBD2. V dropped 7 bases and J dropped 11; count of bases not matched to a gene: 5. This CDR3 has 12 residues. Germline V gene data show CDR1 as MNHEY and CDR2 as SVGAGI. CDR3 nucleotides: TGTGCCAGCACCGAAACTAGCGGGAAGCAGTTCTTC. Translating it yields CASTETSGKQFF.

The chain combines TRBV3-1 (or the pseudogene TRBV3-2) with TRBJ2-3; 12 bases are shared with TRBD2. Germline V gives CDR1 LGHDT, CDR2 YNNKEL (reference sequence). V shed 5 bases, J shed 4 bases, and the junction held 16 bases outside the gene matches. The CDR3 consists of 19 residues. The CDR3 loop reads CASSDKIRLAGGPSDTQYF. In DNA form, the CDR3 reads TGTGCCAGCAGCGACAAGATTCGGCTAGCGGGAGGGCCGTCAGATACGCAGTATTTT.

In nucleotides, the CDR3 is TGCGCCAGCAGCTTGGGACAGGCCTGGGACGAGCAGTACTTC. Encoded protein: CASSLGQAWDEQYF. The rearrangement joins TRBV5-1 to TRBJ2-7; tentatively, D is TRBD1 (6 bases). This CDR3 is 14 amino acids long. Germline V gene data show CDR1 as SGHRS and CDR2 as YFSETQ. Trimming cost V 0 bases and J 5 bases, with 12 bases left between them.

V and J are TRBV28 and TRBJ2-3; no clear D. V lost 8 bases and J 3 bases, leaving 15 bases between the germline ends. The CDR3 runs 14 residues. CDR1 and CDR2 (germline): MDHEN, SYDVKM. The CDR3 nucleotides read TGTGCCAGCCAAGGTGTGCGGTTAACAGATACGCAGTATTTT. Protein product: CASQGVRLTDTQYF.

The chain is built from TRBV6-2 or TRBV6-3 and TRBJ1-5, with D maybe TRBD1 (5 bases). The ends were cut back, 4 bases at V and 0 bases at J, with 16 bases in the middle. The CDR3 totals 17 residues. Germline CDR1 MNHEY, CDR2 SVGEGT. CDR3 amino acids: CASSLFGAANSNQPQHF. CDR3 nucleotide sequence: TGTGCCAGCAGTTTGTTTGGGGCGGCAAATAGCAATCAGCCCCAGCATTTT.